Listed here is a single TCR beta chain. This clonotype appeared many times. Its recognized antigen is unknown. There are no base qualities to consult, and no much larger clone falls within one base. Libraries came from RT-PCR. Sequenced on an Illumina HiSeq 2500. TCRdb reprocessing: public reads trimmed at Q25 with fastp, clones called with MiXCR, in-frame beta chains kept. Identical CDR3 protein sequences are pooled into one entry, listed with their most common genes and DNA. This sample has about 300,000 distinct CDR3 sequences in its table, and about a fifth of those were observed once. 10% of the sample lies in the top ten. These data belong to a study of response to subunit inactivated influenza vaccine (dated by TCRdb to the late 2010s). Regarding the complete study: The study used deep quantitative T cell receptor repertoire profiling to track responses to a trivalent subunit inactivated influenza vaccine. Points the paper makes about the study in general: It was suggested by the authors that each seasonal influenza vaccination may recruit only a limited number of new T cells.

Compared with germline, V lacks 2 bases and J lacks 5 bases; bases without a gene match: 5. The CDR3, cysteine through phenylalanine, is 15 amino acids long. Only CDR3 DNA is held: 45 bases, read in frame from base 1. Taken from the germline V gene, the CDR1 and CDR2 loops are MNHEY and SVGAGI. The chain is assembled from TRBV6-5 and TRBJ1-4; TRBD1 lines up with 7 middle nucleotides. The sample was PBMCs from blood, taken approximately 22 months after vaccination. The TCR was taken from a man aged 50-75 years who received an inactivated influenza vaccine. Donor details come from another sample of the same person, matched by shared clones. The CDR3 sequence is CASSYRAGGNEKLFF. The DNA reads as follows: TGTGCCAGCAGTTACCGCGCAGGGGGAAATGAAAAACTGTTTTTT.